The entry that follows covers one T cell receptor (beta chain) sequence. Trimming took off 8 bases at V and 1 base at J, with 14 bases between the two ends. The CDR3 covers 13 residues. Germline loops: CDR1 SQVTM, CDR2 ANQGSEA. This specimen comes from a study of shared clonotypes between healthy human individuals. Clones were read by immunoSEQ multiplex PCR, and TCRdb kept only the in-frame ones, dropping some. The repertoire includes more than 2 million clones, about 94% of them detected once, and roughly 0.13% sits in the top ten. The chain carries TRBV29-1 and TRBJ1-1; D is ambiguous. The receptor comes from a man in his late teens or twenties in good health. Material: naive CD4+ T cells sorted from blood. Subset reported: CD45RA+ positively selected. The CDR3 is CSSGRGQNTEAFF. The CDR3 DNA reads as TGCAGCTCTGGTCGGGGTCAGAACACTGAAGCTTTCTTT.